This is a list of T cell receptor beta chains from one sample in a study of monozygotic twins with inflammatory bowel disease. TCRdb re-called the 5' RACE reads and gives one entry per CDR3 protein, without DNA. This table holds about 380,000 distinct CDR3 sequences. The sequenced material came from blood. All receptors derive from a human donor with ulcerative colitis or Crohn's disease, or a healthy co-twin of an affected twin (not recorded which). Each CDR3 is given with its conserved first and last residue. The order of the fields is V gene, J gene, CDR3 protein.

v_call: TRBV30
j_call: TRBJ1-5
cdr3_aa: CAWSVVPHRTGFNQPQHF

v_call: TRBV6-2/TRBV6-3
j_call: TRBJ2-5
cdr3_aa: CASRPPWGGKTQYF

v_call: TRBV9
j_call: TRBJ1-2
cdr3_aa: CASSAQQGAEGYTF

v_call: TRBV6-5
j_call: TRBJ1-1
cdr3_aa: CASSYGTGMDTEAFF

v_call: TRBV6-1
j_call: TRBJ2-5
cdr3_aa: CASSQGTEIQETQYF

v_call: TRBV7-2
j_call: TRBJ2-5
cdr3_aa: CASSSPGLAGGETQYF

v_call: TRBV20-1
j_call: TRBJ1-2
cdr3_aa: CSARQHPGYGYTF

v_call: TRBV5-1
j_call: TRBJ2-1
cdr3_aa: CASSFLGLAEQFF

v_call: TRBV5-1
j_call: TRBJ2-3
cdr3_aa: CASSLSGQPSTDTQYF

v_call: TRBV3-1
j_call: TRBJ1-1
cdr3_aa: CASSQVLDTEAFF

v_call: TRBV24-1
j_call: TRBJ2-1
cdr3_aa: CATSDYPRNEQFF

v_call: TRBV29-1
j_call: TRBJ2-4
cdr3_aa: CSVPGQGADIQYF

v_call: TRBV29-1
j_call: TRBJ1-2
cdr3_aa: CSARPPLGGYTF

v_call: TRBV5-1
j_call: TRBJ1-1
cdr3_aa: CASSLARGNTEAFF

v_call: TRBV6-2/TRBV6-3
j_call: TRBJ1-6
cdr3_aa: CASSRMIDNSPLHF

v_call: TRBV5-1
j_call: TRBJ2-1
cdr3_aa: CASSARLAGGPYNEQFF

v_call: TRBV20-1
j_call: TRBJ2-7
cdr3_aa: CSAWEEGYEQYF

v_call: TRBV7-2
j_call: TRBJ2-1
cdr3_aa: CASSVHPGTATYNEQFF

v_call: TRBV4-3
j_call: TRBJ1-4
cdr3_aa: CASSQDVFQVNEKLFF

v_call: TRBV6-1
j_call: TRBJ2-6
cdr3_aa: CASSPTRTGPGANVLTF

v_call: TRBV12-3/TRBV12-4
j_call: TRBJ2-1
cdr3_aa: CASSFRPGQIEQFF

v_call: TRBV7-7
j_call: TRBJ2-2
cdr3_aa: CASSVTNTGELFF

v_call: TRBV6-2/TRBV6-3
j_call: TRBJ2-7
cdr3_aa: CASSQLRDPGTYEQYF

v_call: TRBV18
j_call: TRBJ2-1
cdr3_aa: CASSPSRSDNEQFF

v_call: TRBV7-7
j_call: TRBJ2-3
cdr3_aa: CASSLTGGTDTQYF

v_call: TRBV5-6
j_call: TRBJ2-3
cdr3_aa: CASSLKPIRPDTQYF

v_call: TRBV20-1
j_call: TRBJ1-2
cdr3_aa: CSSGQPNYGYTF